This entry concerns a single T cell receptor (beta chain). Its antigen is still unknown. It has no much larger one-base neighbor in the sample; base qualities were not kept. Peripheral blood CD8+ and CD4+ T cells from healthy donors, Susac syndrome patients and multiple sclerosis patients were profiled by high-throughput TCR beta sequencing. Susac syndrome patients met recently defined diagnostic criteria for definite or probable disease. Bulk CD8+ and CD4+ T cells were purified magnetically by negative isolation, whereas CD8+ TEMRA cells were enriched by FACS. Blood was drawn into EDTA tubes, processed within 24 hours, and PBMCs were isolated by density gradient centrifugation. PBMCs intended for TCR sequencing were cryopreserved in liquid nitrogen and were subsequently thawed in a 37 degrees C water bath. A purity of at least 90% was achieved for sorted or isolated CD4+, CD8+ and CD8+ TEMRA cells.

RNA was extracted with the RNeasy kit and roughly 0.5 to 1 ug was reverse transcribed using random hexamers. TCR beta CDR3 regions were amplified with the immunoSEQ multiplex PCR assay covering 54 Vbeta and 13 Jbeta segments. PCR amplification bias was corrected using a synthetic template baseline for primer optimization and computational correction. For the original study's pipeline: Reads were annotated to V, D and J genes according to IMGT and were analyzed with immunoSEQ Analyzer, with only productive sequences retained. Clonality was calculated as one minus the Shannon entropy normalized by log2 of the number of productive unique sequences. For each patient and control, public and private clones were evaluated among the 100 most prevalent clones. A clone was defined as Susac-specific if it was absent from the healthy and MS cohorts, from 950 to 1,300 published viral clones and from other ImmuneACCESS disease sequences. TCRdb itself trimmed the public reads at Q25 with fastp, ran MiXCR and retained productive beta chains. Each record represents a unique CDR3 protein, reported with the most common genes and DNA among its rows. It is TCRdb's table, rather than the study itself, that gives the V and J calls and clone size. The sample table shows 210,000 or so distinct CDR3 sequences, and 94% are seen once. About 0.14% of the sample belongs to the ten largest clones.

These data belong to a study of CD8 T cells in Susac syndrome (dated by TCRdb to between 2018 and 2020). The study in broad terms: Of the Susac syndrome patients who were sequenced, eight or nine were in clinical remission while five or six had clinically active disease. At blood withdrawal, Susac syndrome patients were therapy-naive, treated with corticosteroids (with IVIg additionally given to some), or treated with IVIg alone. Whether CD8+ T cell activation and differentiation in Susac syndrome was antigen driven was tested using repertoire sequencing.

Here is what the overall study found, with its caveats: The number of individuals in the TCR sequencing and HLA analysis was acknowledged as relatively small. No clonal expansion was detected in the CD4+ T cell repertoire of Susac syndrome patients.

V has 4 bases trimmed and J has 6 bases trimmed; junction bases matching no gene number 12. Taken from the germline V gene, the CDR1 and CDR2 loops are SGHDT and YYEEEE. The CDR3 starts with the cysteine, ends with the phenylalanine, and has 16 residues. The sequence is cut down to CDR3 DNA, 48 bases in frame from base 1. This clonotype was sampled from a human donor with Susac syndrome. The sequence links TRBV5-6 to TRBJ2-4; 8 central nucleotides agree with TRBD2. The sequencing input was CD4+ T cells from PBMCs. The DNA sequence follows: TGTGCCAGCAGCCTGGACAGCGGGGGTCCTATAAACATTCAGTACTTC. It codes for CASSLDSGGPINIQYF.